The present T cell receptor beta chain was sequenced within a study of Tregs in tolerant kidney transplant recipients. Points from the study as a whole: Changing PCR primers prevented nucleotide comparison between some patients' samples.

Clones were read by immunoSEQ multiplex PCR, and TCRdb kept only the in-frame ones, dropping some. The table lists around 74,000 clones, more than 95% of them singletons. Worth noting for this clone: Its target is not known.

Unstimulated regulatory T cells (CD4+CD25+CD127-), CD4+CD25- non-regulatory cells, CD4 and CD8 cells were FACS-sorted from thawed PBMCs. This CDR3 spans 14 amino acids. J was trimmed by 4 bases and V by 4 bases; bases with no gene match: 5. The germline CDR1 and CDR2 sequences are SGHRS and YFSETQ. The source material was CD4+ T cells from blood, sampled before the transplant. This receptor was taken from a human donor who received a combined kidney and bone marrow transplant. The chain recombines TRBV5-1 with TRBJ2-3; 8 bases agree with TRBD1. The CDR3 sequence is CASSIEQGADTQYF. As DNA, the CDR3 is TGCGCCAGCAGCATAGAACAGGGGGCAGATACGCAGTATTTT.